This TCR beta chain derives from a study of T cell clonotyping in hematopoietic cell transplantation. Study-level points and caveats: Graft donor and pretransplant recipient Inverse Simpson Index values predicted broader posttransplant TCR diversity.

The table came from immunoSEQ multiplex PCR; TCRdb's copy has only in-frame clones and leaves some out. The top ten clones hold approximately 1% of a sample with tens of thousands of clones, 95% of them seen once. On this clone: Its antigen is currently unknown.

V lost 0 bases and J 7 bases, leaving 1 base between the germline ends. CDR3 size: 11 residues. Germline-derived CDR1 and CDR2 are SGHRS and YFSETQ. The specimen sequenced was peripheral blood mononuclear cells. The TCR was taken from a man aged 25-45 years in good health. Some clones in this sample may be carry-over from other donors' samples. This chain uses TRBV5-1 with TRBJ2-2; D is unresolved. CDR3 nucleotides: TGCGCCAGCAGCTTGGACGGGGAGCTGTTTTTT. It translates to CASSLDGELFF.